This T cell receptor (beta chain) was found in a study of beta chain features in type 1 diabetes (dated by TCRdb to 2016 to 2018). Background for the entire study: Patients and healthy donors did not differ in mean age, gender distribution, total cell number or subset yield. Whereas all 30 or so donors provided naive and central memory subsets, regulatory and stem cell-like memory subsets were isolated from just 8 patients and roughly eight healthy donors. In the study, TCRB repertoires of sorted circulating CD4+ T cell subsets from recently diagnosed type 1 diabetes patients were compared with those of matched healthy donors. A total of 107,917,701 sorted cells were examined across all samples, and RNA yield correlated strongly with the number of cells per subset.

From each donor, a single peripheral blood sample of about 100 mL on average was drawn into heparinised tubes. Naive, central memory, regulatory and stem cell-like memory CD4+ T cells were sorted on a BD FACSAria II using a panel including CD45RO, CCR7, CD25, CD127, CD95 and CD27. Every sorted population had a purity above 95%. Right away, PBMCs were isolated by Lymphoprep density gradient centrifugation and were stained directly, with no culture step. So that batch effects would be minimized, each experiment stained and sorted samples in pairs, pairing one healthy donor with one patient. CDR1 and CDR2 are drawn from the germline V gene: SGDLS, YYNGEE. V trim: 0 bases; J trim: 3 bases; unmatched bases: 5. The CDR3 contains 15 residues, cysteine and phenylalanine counted. Kept here is only the CDR3 DNA, which spans 45 bases and is read in frame from base 1. The entire isolated RNA was reverse transcribed using the High Capacity cDNA Reverse Transcription Kit, and thus expressed TCRB transcripts were sequenced. Deep immunoSEQ sequencing was performed on naive, central memory and regulatory T cell samples, with an average of about 3.57 million total reads per sample. Sorted cells were lysed in RLT buffer, and RNA was extracted using DNase-treated RNeasy Micro or Mini kits according to cell number. To prevent cross-contamination, each cell subset was processed individually, whereas patient and healthy donor samples were processed jointly. The immunoSEQ multiplex PCR was used to amplify TCRB sequences from cDNA, generating 87-bp fragments that spanned the CDR3 region. Sequencing of the amplicons was performed on the Illumina HiSeq platform. From the authors' description of their analysis: Synthetic template baselines were used to correct PCR bias computationally, reads within Hamming distance 2 were collapsed together, and singletons that could not be merged were discarded. Reads were aligned against IMGT to assign V, D and J genes, CDR3 length and insertions or deletions at six rearrangement sites. Clonotype counts were normalized to sorted cell number within each subset before computing true diversity and Gini coefficients with the tcR R package. The overlap coefficient, calculated on TCRB nucleotide sequences, was used to quantify repertoire sharing. Out-of-frame TCRB sequences from naive cells were analyzed as a proxy for the pre-selection repertoire. The table was pulled from immuneACCESS by TCRdb, which kept in-frame rearrangements only. Such tables lose some clones; where checked, under half of the loss comes from unresolved V genes, and the rest has no known cause. That table is the source of V, J and clone size, and D and trimming were worked out from the DNA. The sample table lists 600,000 to 650,000 clones, around 15% of them with a count of one. The ten largest clones capture about 0.097% of the sample.

The research as a whole found: Shorter templates might be favored by PCR, yet because patient and control samples were amplified and corrected together, any such skew would affect both groups equally. Because small numbers of individuals were included in the HLA sub-analyses, any influence of HLA type on TCRB rearrangement was left unresolved. A moderate but significant shortening of TCRB CDR3 length was observed in type 1 diabetes patients in all four CD4+ subsets. Fewer insertions and more nucleotide deletions at VDJ recombination sites were observed in patients with type 1 diabetes, implying thymic rearrangement abnormalities. Naive, central memory and regulatory TCRB repertoires appeared more similar among patients than among healthy donors. Because cDNA was sequenced instead of genomic DNA, activated cells with high expression could be over-represented, although the groups did not differ in activation or CD3 levels.

Comments on this clone: The antigen this receptor binds is unknown. There are no base qualities to consult, and no much larger clone falls within one base.

The sequence is built from TRBV9 and TRBJ2-7; 8 central bases correspond to TRBD1. The receptor was isolated from a man aged 18-30 years in good health. The sequenced sample was naive CD4+ T cells from blood. Explained via the paper, the cell subset or site label denotes: true naive CD4+ T cells. The DNA reads TGTGCCAGCAGCGTAGGGGACAGGCAATACTACGAGCAGTACTTC. Its translation reads: CASSVGDRQYYEQYF.